The T cell receptor (beta chain) under discussion was sequenced for a study of early T cells in non-severe SARS-CoV-2 infection. Researchers attached unique molecular identifiers to individual cDNA molecules. TCRdb redid the calling of the 5' RACE reads with MiXCR, one entry per CDR3 protein. The sample consists of 80,000 to 95,000 distinct CDR3 sequences, about 12% of them appearing once. As to this clonotype: What it binds is not known.

Whole-study findings and limits: In VDJdb matching, anti-spike CD8 responses were favored while private and CD4 specificities went missing.

Material: whole blood. This sequence was found in an adult who was a healthcare worker with PCR-confirmed SARS-CoV-2 infection or an uninfected control (not recorded which).

The CDR3 DNA reads TGTGCCAGCTCGACAGGGTATAACTATGGCTACACCTTC. It is translated as CASSTGYNYGYTF. The chain is built from TRBV27 and TRBJ1-2; TRBD1 aligns across 7 bases. CDR1 is MNHEY, CDR2 SMNVEV, per germline (reference sequence). This CDR3 region has 13 residues. The junction had 4 bases not matched to a gene; V was cut back by 8 bases and J by 1 base.